One and the same sample provided the 21 T cell receptor beta chains below, sequenced in a study of blood T cell repertoires in COVID-19. Measured with immunoSEQ multiplex PCR; TCRdb has only the in-frame clones, and not every one. Of approximately 50,000 clones listed, 75% to 95% are singletons. Material: peripheral blood. These receptors all come from a man aged 35 to 55 with acute or convalescent COVID-19.

The genes are TRBV19 and TRBJ1-1, with 9 bases fitting TRBD1. Trimming removed 5 bases from V and 0 bases from J; junction bases left unmatched: 4. This CDR3 is built from 15 residues. Germline values: CDR1 LNHDA, CDR2 SQIVND (reference sequence). CDR3 in amino acids: CASSGGQGLNTEAFF. The CDR3 region has the DNA TGTGCCAGTAGTGGGGGACAGGGACTGAACACTGAAGCTTTCTTT.

The gene calls are TRBV29-1 and TRBJ2-7; no firm D call. The CDR3 sequence is 12 residues long. The germline V gene encodes CDR1 SQVTM and CDR2 ANQGSEA. With 7 bases removed from V and 3 bases from J, the gap between germline ends came to 13 bases. The CDR3 bases are TGCAGCGCCCGTGGCTCCCTCTACGAGCAGTACTTC. It is translated as CSARGSLYEQYF.

This clone was counted once. The chain joins TRBV7-9 to TRBJ2-5, with TRBD1 matching over 10 bases. This CDR3 has 15 residues. Per the germline V gene, CDR1 is SEHNR and CDR2 is FQNEAQ (reference sequence). J lost 3 bases, V lost 5 bases, and 6 bases had no gene match. CDR3 in DNA: TGTGCCAGCAGCAGAGCCGGGACAGGGGAAGAGACCCAGTACTTC. This encodes CASSRAGTGEETQYF.

The DNA for the CDR3 is TGTGCCAGCAGCCAAGGACAGGGGTCCACTGAAGCTTTCTTT. Translation gives CASSQGQGSTEAFF. The rearrangement links TRBV3-1 (or the pseudogene TRBV3-2) to TRBJ1-1; 8 nucleotides agree with TRBD1. The germline V gene encodes CDR1 LGHDT and CDR2 YNNKEL (reference sequence). The CDR3 covers 14 residues. The V segment lost 1 base and the J segment 4 bases; nucleotides outside the gene matches: 2.

CDR3 sequence: CASGGLYNEQFF. The DNA for the CDR3 is TGTGCCAGCGGGGGCCTGTACAATGAGCAGTTCTTC. This chain uses TRBV6-5 with TRBJ2-1; the D gene is possibly TRBD1 (6 bases). The CDR3 sequence is 12 residues long. CDR1 and CDR2 (germline): MNHEY, SVGAGI. V shed 8 bases and J shed 4 bases, with 9 bases lying between them.

CDR3 region: CASSNRGGRGNQPQHF. DNA for the CDR3: TGTGCCAGCAGCAACCGGGGGGGTAGGGGCAATCAGCCCCAGCATTTT. J is TRBJ1-5 and V is TRBV7-2; D possibly corresponds to TRBD1 (5 bases). The length of the CDR3 is 16 residues. Germline V lookup: CDR1 SGHTA, CDR2 FQGNSA. The V gene lost 5 bases and the J gene lost 2 bases, with 16 bases spanning the gap.

The chain employs TRBV11-2 and TRBJ2-3, with D possibly TRBD1 on 5 matching bases. This CDR3 has 15 residues. V was clipped by 3 bases and J by 9 bases, with 19 bases between them. CDR1 is SGHAT and CDR2 is FQNNGV in the germline V gene. CDR3 DNA: TGTGCCAGCAGCTTTGAGAGGTCCCCAGCAGGGACGCAGTATTTT. It encodes CASSFERSPAGTQYF.

To note about this clone: Other DNA sequences within the sample encode an identical CDR3. The CDR3 region has the DNA TGCGCCAGCAGTTTAGCCGGGACTAGCGGCACAGATACGCAGTATTTT. This sequence encodes CASSLAGTSGTDTQYF. The chain is built from TRBV5-1 and TRBJ2-3; 10 bases are shared with TRBD2. The CDR3 is made up of 16 amino acids. With V trimmed by 5 bases and J by 1 base, 7 bases remained unmatched. Looked up from germline, CDR1 is SGHRS and CDR2 is YFSETQ.

The CDR3 DNA sequence: TGTGCCAGCAGCTTTGGGACTAGGGGTAATACGCAGTATTTT. Residues: CASSFGTRGNTQYF. The rearrangement links TRBV7-9 to TRBJ2-3, with 8 bases fitting TRBD2. The CDR3 contains 14 residues. The germline V gene has CDR1 SEHNR and CDR2 FQNEAQ (reference sequence). The V gene end was trimmed by 3 bases and the J gene end by 7 bases; junction bases not matched to a gene: 6.

This chain links TRBV7-8 with TRBJ2-7; no reliable D call. Trimming removed 5 bases at V and 4 bases at J, with 18 bases between. Germline CDR1 SGHVS, CDR2 FQNEAQ. The CDR3 spans 15 residues. The DNA of the CDR3 is TGTGCCAGCAGCCTTACAGAAGACCGACGATACGAGCAGTACTTC. This translates into CASSLTEDRRYEQYF.

The count of this clone is one. The J gene is TRBJ2-1, the V gene TRBV10-1, with 10 positions matching TRBD2. Germline CDR1 is WNHNN and CDR2 is SYGVQD (reference sequence). J gave up 8 bases and V 3 bases, and 4 bases lay outside the gene matches. The CDR3 covers 14 residues. This CDR3 is CASSETSGIDEQFF. DNA of the CDR3: TGCGCCAGCAGTGAAACTAGCGGGATAGATGAGCAGTTCTTC.

The chain's CDR3 is CASSQDRGSLYEQYF. The CDR3 bases are TGCGCCAGCAGCCAAGATAGGGGCAGCCTCTACGAGCAGTACTTC. The chain couples TRBV4-1 to TRBJ2-7, with a weak D call TRBD1 (5 bases). This CDR3 has 15 amino acids. CDR1 is MGHRA, CDR2 YSYEKL, per germline. Trimming shortened V by 0 bases and J by 3 bases, and 12 bases separated the two germline ends.

On this clone itself: Mismatch with germline at one junction end may stem from a read error. The rearrangement joins TRBV7-7 to TRBJ2-4; TRBD2 might be the D (6 bases). The CDR3 extends over 13 amino acids. In germline, CDR1 is SSHAT, CDR2 FNYEAQ (reference sequence). CDR3 nucleotide sequence: TGTGCTAGCAGCTCATATCATGGGGGGATTCAGTACTTC. Amino acids: CASSSYHGGIQYF. Full variable domain (remainder filled in from reference TRBV7-7 and TRBJ2-4): GAGVSQSPRYKVTKRGQDVTLRCDPISSHATLYWYQQALGQGPEFLTYFNYEAQPDKSGLPSDRFSAERPEGSISTLTIQRTEQRDSAMYRCASSSYHGGIQYFGAGTRLSVL.

The chain recombines TRBV5-5 with TRBJ2-2; a weak D match, TRBD2 (6 bases). CDR1 is SGHKS and CDR2 is YYEKEE in the germline V gene (reference sequence). This CDR3 has 15 amino acids. Deletions cut 3 bases from V and 0 bases from J, with 9 bases between. This CDR3 is CASSWGVSNTGELFF. The CDR3 region has the DNA TGTGCCAGCAGCTGGGGGGTATCGAACACCGGGGAGCTGTTTTTT.

CDR3 in amino acids: CASSLSFRNTIYF. The CDR3 region has the DNA TGTGCCAGCAGTTTATCGTTCCGAAACACCATATATTTT. V usage is TRBV12-3 or TRBV12-4 and J usage is TRBJ1-3, with D hard to call. V gave up 2 bases and J gave up 5 bases, with 7 bases separating them. The CDR3 consists of 13 residues.

The gene calls are TRBV30 and TRBJ1-6; maybe TRBD1 (5 bases). V was clipped by 1 base and J by 0 bases, with 19 bases between them. From germline, CDR1 is GTSNPN and CDR2 SVGIG (reference sequence). This CDR3 has 19 residues. The CDR3 region is CAWSGRQSVGSSYNSPLHF. The DNA for the CDR3 is TGTGCCTGGAGTGGTCGACAGTCCGTGGGCAGCTCCTATAATTCACCCCTCCACTTT.

The V gene is TRBV7-2, the J gene TRBJ1-1; D unresolved. Germline loops: CDR1 SGHTA, CDR2 FQGNSA. This CDR3 comprises 12 residues. V lost 3 bases and J 5 bases, leaving 7 bases between the germline ends. The DNA of the CDR3 is TGTGCCAGCAGCTTTTCAACTACTGAAGCTTTCTTT. This translates into CASSFSTTEAFF.

The chain links TRBV6-4 to TRBJ2-1; a possible D gene is TRBD2 (5 bases). This CDR3 has 15 residues. Trimming left V 6 bases short and J 0 bases short, with 12 bases between. Per germline, CDR1 MRHNA and CDR2 SNTAGT. The DNA for the CDR3 is TGTGCCAGCAGCGTTATTGGGAGCTCCTACAATGAGCAGTTCTTC. Its protein is CASSVIGSSYNEQFF.

The chain employs TRBV12-3 or TRBV12-4 and TRBJ2-7; perhaps TRBD2 as D (5 bases). With 3 bases removed from V and 5 bases from J, the gap between germline ends came to 11 bases. The CDR3 runs to 13 residues. The CDR3 here is CASSFGNLNEQYF. The CDR3 nucleotides read TGTGCCAGCAGTTTCGGGAATTTGAACGAGCAGTACTTC.

J is TRBJ2-2 and V is TRBV11-2; TRBD2 aligns across 11 bases. CDR1 and CDR2 from the germline V gene are SGHAT and FQNNGV. V lost 8 bases and J lost 7; bases outside the gene matches: 9. This CDR3 is 15 amino acids long. The CDR3 region is CASRPGLAGVGELFF. The CDR3 DNA reads TGTGCCAGCCGCCCCGGACTAGCGGGTGTCGGGGAGCTGTTTTTT.

About this clone itself: The CDR3 ends on some other residue instead of the conserved phenylalanine or tryptophan, so this is likely a read error. It is unclear where the CDR3 begins or ends on the DNA, so no DNA is shown, and the CDR3 is as TCRdb lists it. The rearrangement uses TRBV18 and TRBJ2-7; the table's D call of TRBD1 was not tested on the DNA. The CDR3 has 13 residues if both end residues are counted. Per germline, CDR1 KGHSH and CDR2 LQKENI. The CDR3 loop reads CASSRRQGDLPSL.